This T cell receptor beta chain comes out of a study of blood T cell repertoires in COVID-19. CDR1 KGHSH and CDR2 LQKENI come from the germline V gene. Deletions cut 1 base from V and 6 bases from J, with 16 bases between. The CDR3 is 17 residues long. In the study's own analysis: The authors estimated nucleated cell counts from reference gene primer amplification. Produced via immunoSEQ multiplex PCR; TCRdb's table is partial and in-frame only. V, J and clone size were drawn from that table, and D and trimming were deduced from the DNA. The sample has approximately 120,000 clones; about 75% are singletons.

The receptor comes from a man at least 80 years old with acute or convalescent COVID-19. Source material: peripheral blood. The chain is built from TRBV18 and TRBJ1-6, with D tentatively TRBD1 (6 bases). The CDR3 sequence: CASSPRPRTDSNSPLHF. CDR3 coding DNA: TGTGCCAGCTCACCACGACCCCGGACAGACTCTAATTCACCCCTCCACTTT.